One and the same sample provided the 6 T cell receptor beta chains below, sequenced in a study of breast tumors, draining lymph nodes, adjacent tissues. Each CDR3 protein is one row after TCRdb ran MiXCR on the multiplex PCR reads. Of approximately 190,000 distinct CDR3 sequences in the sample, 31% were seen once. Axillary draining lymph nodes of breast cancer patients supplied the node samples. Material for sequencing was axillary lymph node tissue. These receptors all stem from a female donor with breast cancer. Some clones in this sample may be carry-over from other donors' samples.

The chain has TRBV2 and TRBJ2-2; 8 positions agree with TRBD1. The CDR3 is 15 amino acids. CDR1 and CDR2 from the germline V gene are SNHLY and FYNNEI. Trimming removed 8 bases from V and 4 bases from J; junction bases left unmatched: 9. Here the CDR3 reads CASSITGGTTGELFF. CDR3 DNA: TGTGCCAGCTCTATCACAGGGGGGACCACCGGGGAGCTGTTTTTT.

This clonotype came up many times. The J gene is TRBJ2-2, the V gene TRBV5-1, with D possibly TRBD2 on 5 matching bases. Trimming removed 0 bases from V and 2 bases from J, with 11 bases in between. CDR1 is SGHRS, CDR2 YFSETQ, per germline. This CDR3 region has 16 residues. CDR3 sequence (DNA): TGCGCCAGCAGCTTGGTCCCGGGAACTAACACCGGGGAGCTGTTTTTT. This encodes CASSLVPGTNTGELFF.

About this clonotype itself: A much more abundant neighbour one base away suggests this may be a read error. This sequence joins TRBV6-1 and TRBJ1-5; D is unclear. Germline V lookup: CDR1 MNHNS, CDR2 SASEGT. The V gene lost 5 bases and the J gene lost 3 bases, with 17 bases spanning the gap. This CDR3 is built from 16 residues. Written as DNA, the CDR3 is TGTGCCAGCAGTCAAGAGGAGACATTATCCAATCAGCCCCAGCATTTT. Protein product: CASSQEETLSNQPQHF.

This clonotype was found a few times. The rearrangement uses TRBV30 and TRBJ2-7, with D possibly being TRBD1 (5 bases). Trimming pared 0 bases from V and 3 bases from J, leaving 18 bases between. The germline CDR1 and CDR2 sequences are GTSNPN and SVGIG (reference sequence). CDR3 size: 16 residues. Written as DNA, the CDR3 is TGTGCCTGGAGTGTTGGGGCCACCCGGAAGCTCTACGAGCAGTACTTC. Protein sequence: CAWSVGATRKLYEQYF.

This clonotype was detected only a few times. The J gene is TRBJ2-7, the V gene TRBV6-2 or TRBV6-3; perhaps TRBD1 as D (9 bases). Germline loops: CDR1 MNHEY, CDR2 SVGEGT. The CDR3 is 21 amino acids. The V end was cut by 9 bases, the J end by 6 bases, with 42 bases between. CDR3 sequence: CARGRDRAPEVSGNRRFEQYF. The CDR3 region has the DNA TGTGCCAGGGGCCGGGACAGGGCCCCGGAGGTTAGCGGGAATAGGAGGTTCGAGCAGTACTTC.

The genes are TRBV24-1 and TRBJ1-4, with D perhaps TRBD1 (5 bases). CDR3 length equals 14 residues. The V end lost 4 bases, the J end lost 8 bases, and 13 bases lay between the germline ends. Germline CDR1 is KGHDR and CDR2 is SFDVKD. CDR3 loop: CATSEGTVEEKLFF. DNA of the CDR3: TGTGCCACCAGTGAGGGGACCGTGGAGGAAAAACTGTTTTTT.